This note documents a single TCR beta chain sequence. The data derive from a study of CD8 T cells in Susac syndrome. Reverse transcription of roughly 0.5 to 1 ug RNA was carried out with random hexamers. A multiplex approach, immunoSEQ multiplex PCR, amplified TCR beta CDR3 across 54 Vbeta and 13 Jbeta. TCRdb ran MiXCR on the immunoSEQ multiplex PCR reads and lists one entry per CDR3 protein. Of a few hundred thousand distinct CDR3 sequences listed, 95% are singletons. This CDR3 is built from 18 residues. V was cut by 0 bases and J by 8 bases, with 20 bases left in between. The germline V gene has CDR1 SEHNR and CDR2 FQNEAQ (reference sequence).

The genes are TRBV7-9 and TRBJ1-6; D may be TRBD1 (5 bases). The source material was CD4+ T cells from PBMCs. This TCR was recovered from a human donor with multiple sclerosis. DNA for the CDR3: TGTGCCAGCAGCTTAGCGTTGGGGGTAGCGTCGTCGGATTCACCCCTCCACTTT. Protein: CASSLALGVASSDSPLHF.